This T cell receptor (beta chain) appears in the sequencing data of a study of blood T cell repertoires in COVID-19. About the study: The samples span acute and convalescent COVID-19 from the United States, Italy and Spain. Sources were T cells, B-cell-depleted T cells, or PBMCs; the material itself was cDNA or gDNA.

CDR1 is SGHDN and CDR2 is FVKESK in the germline V gene. This CDR3 spans 17 amino acids. With 5 bases removed from V and 0 bases from J, the gap between germline ends came to 14 bases. Enrollment of patients from Seattle took place during active infection, with longitudinal follow-up. Profiling relied on immunoSEQ multiplex PCR, and the TCRdb table lists in-frame clones only, not all of them. The sample comprises 150,000 or so clones, 92% of which are singletons, and roughly 5% rests with the top ten. The V and J genes are TRBV14 and TRBJ1-6; D is perhaps TRBD1 (5 bases). Sample: peripheral blood. This TCR came from a man younger than 45 with COVID-19, enrolled during active disease. The CDR3 DNA reads as TGTGCCAGCAGCTCCGACCGGGGGAGCTCCTATAATTCACCCCTCCACTTT. Translated: CASSSDRGSSYNSPLHF.